This T cell receptor beta chain was documented in a study of CD8 T cells in Susac syndrome. Sequencing targeted TCR beta in T cells from blood (CD8+ and CD4+). Purification of the CD8+ and CD4+ T cells relied on negative isolation, and TEMRA cells underwent FACS enrichment. The sample holds a few counts of this clonotype. Its antigen remains unknown. Regarding the study as a whole: The study recognized that the number of individuals in its TCR sequencing and HLA analysis was relatively small.

The CDR3 consists of 13 residues. Germline CDR1 and CDR2: GTSNPN and SVGIG (reference sequence). Trimming pared 0 bases from V and 7 bases from J, leaving 13 bases between. Random-hexamer reverse transcription was applied to roughly 0.5 to 1 ug RNA. The CDR3 of TCR beta was amplified by immunoSEQ multiplex PCR across 54 Vbeta and 13 Jbeta. TCRdb re-called the immunoSEQ multiplex PCR reads with MiXCR, one entry per CDR3 protein. The table lists fewer than 250,000 distinct CDR3 sequences, approximately 93% of them singletons. The sequenced sample consisted of CD4+ T cells from PBMCs. This receptor was identified in a human donor in good health. The chain recombines TRBV30 with TRBJ2-7, with D tentatively TRBD1 (6 bases). CDR3 sequence (DNA): TGTGCCTGGAGTGTAGGGGGTTTCGGTGAGCAGTACTTC. Translation gives CAWSVGGFGEQYF.